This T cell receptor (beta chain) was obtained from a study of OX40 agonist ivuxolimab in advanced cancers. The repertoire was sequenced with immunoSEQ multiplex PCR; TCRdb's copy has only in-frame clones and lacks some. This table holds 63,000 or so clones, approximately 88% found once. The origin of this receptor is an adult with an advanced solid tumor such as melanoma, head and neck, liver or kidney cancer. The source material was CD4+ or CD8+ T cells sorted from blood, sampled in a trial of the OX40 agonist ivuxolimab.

CDR3 loop: CASSFTGLAGGRADTQYF. DNA of the CDR3: TGCGCCAGCAGCTTTACAGGACTAGCGGGAGGTCGCGCAGATACGCAGTATTTT. The chain carries TRBV5-1 and TRBJ2-3; 14 bases are shared with TRBD2. V dropped 2 bases and J dropped 4; count of bases not matched to a gene: 9. Germline CDR1 reads SGHRS; CDR2 reads YFSETQ. The CDR3 runs to 18 residues.